This TCR beta chain derives from a study of T cell changes during pregnancy in multiple sclerosis. CDR1 is SGDLS, CDR2 YYNGEE, per germline. The CDR3 totals 18 residues. V was pared by 0 bases and J by 8 bases, with 21 bases between. Sequencing was performed with immunoSEQ multiplex PCR; in TCRdb, only in-frame clones are kept and a portion is missing. The table lists 50,000 to 60,000 clones, roughly nine tenths of them singletons. The sequence came from a female donor with multiple sclerosis, enrolled in a pregnancy study. The input for sequencing was CD4+ T cells from peripheral blood mononuclear cells, taken in the third trimester of pregnancy. The rearrangement links TRBV9 to TRBJ1-6, with TRBD1 as a possible D gene (5 bases). The CDR3 DNA follows: TGTGCCAGCAGCGTAGGTCTACGGGACTCCCTACCGGATTCACCCCTCCACTTT. Amino acids: CASSVGLRDSLPDSPLHF. Complete variable domain (other parts from reference TRBV9 and TRBJ1-6): DSGVTQTPKHLITATGQRVTLRCSPRSGDLSVYWYQQSLDQGLQFLIQYYNGEERAKGNILERFSAQQFPDLHSELNLSSLELGDSALYFCASSVGLRDSLPDSPLHFGNGTRLTVT.